This record looks at one TCR beta chain sequence and its context. These data come from a study of blood T cell repertoires in COVID-19. As for the study in general: Sources were T cells, B-cell-depleted T cells, or PBMCs; the material itself was cDNA or gDNA.

TCRdb's copy holds only in-frame clones and misses some; the assay was immunoSEQ multiplex PCR. The table has over 250,000 clones, around 84% seen once. Cohort assignment relied on participant-reported clinical history. V lost 4 bases to trimming and J lost 2 bases, with 15 bases between them. This CDR3 has 16 amino acids. Sequencing used PBMCs or T cells enriched from blood (not recorded which). This receptor was obtained from a man aged 30-40 years with acute COVID-19. The rearrangement joins TRBV23-1 to TRBJ1-5; weak D call: TRBD1 (5 bases). TRBV23-1 is flagged as an ORF with uncertain function. CDR3 loop: CASSLLGRGGNQPQHF. The CDR3, as DNA: TGCGCCAGCAGTCTCCTGGGGAGGGGAGGCAATCAGCCCCAGCATTTT.